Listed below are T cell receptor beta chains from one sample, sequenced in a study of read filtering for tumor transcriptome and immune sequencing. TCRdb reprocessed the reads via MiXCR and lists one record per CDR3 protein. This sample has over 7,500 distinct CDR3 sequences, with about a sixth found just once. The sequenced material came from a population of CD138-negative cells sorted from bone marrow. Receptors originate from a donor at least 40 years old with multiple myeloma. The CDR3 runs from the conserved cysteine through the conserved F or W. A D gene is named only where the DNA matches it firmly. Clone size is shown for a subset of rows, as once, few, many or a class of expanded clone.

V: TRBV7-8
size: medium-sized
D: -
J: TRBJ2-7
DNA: TGTGCCAGCAGCCCAGGGGACGGAGCCTACGAGCAGTACTTC
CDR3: CASSPGDGAYEQYF

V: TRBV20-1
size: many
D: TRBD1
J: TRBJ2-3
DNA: TGCAGTGCTTCCTCCGGGACAGGGGGGACAGATACGCAGTATTTT
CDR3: CSASSGTGGTDTQYF

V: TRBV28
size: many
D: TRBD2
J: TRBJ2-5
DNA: TGTGCCAGCAGCCCGACTAGCGGGGGGGAAGAGACCCAGTACTTC
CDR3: CASSPTSGGEETQYF

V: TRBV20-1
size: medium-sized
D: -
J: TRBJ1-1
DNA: TGCAGTGCTTTGGCAGGGTGGAACACTGAAGCTTTCTTT
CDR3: CSALAGWNTEAFF

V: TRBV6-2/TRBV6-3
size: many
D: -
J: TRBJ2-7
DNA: TGTGCCAGCAGTCAGCTCAATCTAAAAGGGTCCTACGAGCAGTACTTC
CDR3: CASSQLNLKGSYEQYF

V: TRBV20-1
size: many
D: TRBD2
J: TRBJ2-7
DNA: TGCAGTGCTAGAGATTCTAGCGGGGGGCCCTACGAGCAGTACTTC
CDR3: CSARDSSGGPYEQYF

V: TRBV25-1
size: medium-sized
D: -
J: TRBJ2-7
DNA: TGTGCCAGCAGTGAACCTCGGTTTGCCCTCTACGAGCAGTACTTC
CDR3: CASSEPRFALYEQYF

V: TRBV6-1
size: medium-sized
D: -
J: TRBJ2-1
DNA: TGTGCCAGCAGTGAATCGGGAGCTGAGCAGTTCTTC
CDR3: CASSESGAEQFF

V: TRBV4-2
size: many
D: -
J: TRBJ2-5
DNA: TGTGCCAGCAGCCAAGAACCCGGGGACAATTGGGAGACCCAGTACTTC
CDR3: CASSQEPGDNWETQYF

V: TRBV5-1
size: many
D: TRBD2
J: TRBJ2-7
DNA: TGCGCCAGCAGCCCCAAGACTAGCGGAGCCTACGAGCAGTACTTC
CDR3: CASSPKTSGAYEQYF

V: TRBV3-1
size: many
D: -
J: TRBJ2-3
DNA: TGTGCCAGCAGCCGGACCATAGATACGCAGTATTTT
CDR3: CASSRTIDTQYF

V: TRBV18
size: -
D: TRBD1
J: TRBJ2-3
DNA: TGTGCCAGCTCACCCCCCGGGACAGACCCCACAGATACGCAGTATTTT
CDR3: CASSPPGTDPTDTQYF

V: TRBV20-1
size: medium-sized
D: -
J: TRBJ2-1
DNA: TGCAGTGCGATAGCGGTAGCGCCCTACAATGAGCAGTTCTTC
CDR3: CSAIAVAPYNEQFF

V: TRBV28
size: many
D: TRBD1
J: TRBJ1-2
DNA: TGTGCCAGCCGCGGACAGGGAGTGTCCCCTAACTATGGCTACACCTTC
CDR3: CASRGQGVSPNYGYTF

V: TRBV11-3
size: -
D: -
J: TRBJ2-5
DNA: TGTGCCAGCAGCTCAGGGGCCCAAGAGACCCAGTACTTC
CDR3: CASSSGAQETQYF

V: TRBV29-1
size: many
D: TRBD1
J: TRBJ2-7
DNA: TGCAGTGGAGGCCAGGGGGCTTACGAGCAGTACTTC
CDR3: CSGGQGAYEQYF

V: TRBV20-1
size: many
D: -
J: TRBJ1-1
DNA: TGCGGTGCTAGAGAAACAGCTGGCTTTGAAGCTTTCTTT
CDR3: CGARETAGFEAFF

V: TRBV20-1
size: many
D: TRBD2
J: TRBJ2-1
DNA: TGCAGTGCTAGAGATGCCAGCGGGGGGGCGAGAGATGAGCAGTTCTTC
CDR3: CSARDASGGARDEQFF

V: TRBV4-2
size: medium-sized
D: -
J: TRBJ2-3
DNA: TGTGCCAGCAGCCAAGTTGAAAGACTGGATCTCACGAATACGCAGTATTTT
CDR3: CASSQVERLDLTNTQYF

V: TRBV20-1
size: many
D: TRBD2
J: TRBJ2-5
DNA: TGCAGTGCTAGACCTTCCTCAGCGGGGGGAGAGACCCAGTACTTC
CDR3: CSARPSSAGGETQYF